Sequencing of this T cell receptor (beta chain) was carried out in a study (dated by TCRdb to the mid-2010s). About the full investigation: The study examined whether tumor-infiltrating Tregs in breast cancer are drawn from blood Tregs or arise in situ by conversion from other CD4+ T cell subsets. Broader findings and caveats from the paper: Tumor memory CD4+ T cell TCR gene usage clustered with blood and lymph node memory CD4+ cells and lymph node naive CD4+ cells. The larger-cohort validation was restricted to a single TCR beta V-J rearrangement rather than whole repertoires. The greatest overlap of tumor-infiltrating Treg TCR alpha and beta sequences was observed with tumor naive CD4+ T cells, followed by blood naive CD4+ T cells.

The Miltenyi Naive CD4+ T Cell Isolation kit was used to purify naive CD4+ T cells, and CD25 microbeads were used to remove Tregs. Tregs, naive and memory CD4+ T cells from tumor, blood and ipsilateral draining lymph nodes of a few breast cancer patients underwent full-length TCR alpha and beta sequencing. Tumor tissue and lymph nodes obtained by ipsilateral axillary dissection were perfused with PBS, cut into small pieces and digested using collagenase I and hyaluronidase. Sorted cell populations were confirmed by FACS to exceed 90% purity. The CDR3 starts with the cysteine, ends with the phenylalanine, and has 13 residues. The kept DNA is CDR3 alone, 39 bases in frame from the first base. The germline V gene specifies SQVTM as CDR1 and ANQGSEA as CDR2. From V the trimming removes 7 bases and from J it removes 4 bases, while the gene matches leave 8 bases of the junction unaccounted for. Full-length TCR variable regions were amplified by 5' RACE PCR with constant-region reverse primers, followed by semi-nested PCR with Nested Universal Primer A. Using the ReliaPrep RNA Cell Miniprep System, total RNA was extracted, and the SMARTer RACE 5'/3' Kit was then used to reverse transcribe the RNA into 5'RACE-ready cDNA. Multiplex adaptors were used to barcode the full-length TCR alpha and beta libraries, which were then sequenced on an Illumina MiSeq. As for how the authors treated the data: For each of nine subset-tissue groups, sequencing data from the five patients were pooled, and the groups were then compared using unsupervised clustering of TCR gene usage. The Morisita-Horn index was used to calculate repertoire similarity, with shared sequences weighted by how much each contributed to each repertoire. TCRdb passed the public sequencing reads through fastp at Q25 and MiXCR, retaining productive beta sequences. All rows with the same CDR3 protein become a single entry with the most common DNA and genes. TCRdb's processing, not the authors' own work, is the source of the V and J calls. The sample table lists roughly 23,000 distinct CDR3 sequences, more than 30% of them with a count of one. The ten largest clonotypes hold 2% to 2.5% of the sample.

On this clonotype itself: Its antigen specificity is not known. A single base separates this from a much larger clone, so it may be a read error.

This TCR was recovered from a female donor with breast cancer. The rearranged chain carries TRBV29-1 and TRBJ1-1, with 8 central nucleotides matching TRBD1. The sequencing sample was made of tumor-infiltrating naive CD4+ T cells sorted from the breast tumor. Read against the paper, the sample's cell subset or site label means: naive CD4+ T cells, CD4+CD45RA+CD25-. The CDR3 protein is CSAKTGVPTEAFF. The nucleotide sequence is given as TGCAGCGCTAAGACAGGGGTGCCCACTGAAGCTTTCTTT.